This T cell receptor (beta chain) is from a study of cytomegalovirus exposure and HLA in healthy donors. Study as a whole: The 650 to 850 first-cohort repertoires and the 95 to 150 validation repertoires shared the same platform, a later analysis reported.

CDR3 length: 12 residues. The germline V and J ends were trimmed by 9 bases and 4 bases, with 10 bases remaining between them. Per the germline V gene, CDR1 is MDHEN and CDR2 is SYDVKM. A word on this clone: Its antigen is still unknown.

Study findings and constraints: The study flagged approximately 180 TCR beta chains as cytomegalovirus-associated. Under in vitro conditions, three CMV-associated chains were confirmed as specific for CMV antigens. Despite most TCR sequences being rare, some public TCRs occurred in many donors.

Generated by immunoSEQ multiplex PCR, the TCRdb table keeps only in-frame clones and is missing some. The data hold 200,000 to 300,000 clones, with less than 90% observed a single time. The TCR was taken from a man aged 18 to 29 in good health and CMV-seropositive. The sequenced sample was PBMCs. The chain joins TRBV28 to TRBJ1-3; D is ambiguous. Here the CDR3 DNA reads TGTGCCAGTCCCGCCGGCGGAAACACCATATATTTT. Amino acid sequence: CASPAGGNTIYF.